The rows below give T cell receptor beta chains drawn from one sample of a study of CD8+ T cells in alopecia areata. Libraries were prepared by immunoSEQ multiplex PCR; TCRdb keeps only in-frame clonotypes and omits some of them. This sample has some 99,000 clones, with 60% to 65% found just once. Material: CD8+ T cells sorted from blood, obtained at week 4, from a patient treated with tofacitinib. The receptors were sampled from a human donor with alopecia areata. CDR3s include the opening cysteine and the closing phenylalanine or tryptophan. The D gene is left open where the match is weak. Some rows mark clone size as missing; the rest say once, few, many or name a class of expanded clone.

d_call,v_call,j_call,clone_size,cdr3_aa,cdr3_nt
.,TRBV5-6,TRBJ2-7,.,CASSPERSSLTHEQYF,TGTGCCAGCAGCCCGGAACGTAGCTCACTCACCCACGAGCAGTACTTC
TRBD1,TRBV28,TRBJ1-5,.,CASSPKPGQGFQPQHF,TGTGCCAGCAGTCCTAAGCCGGGACAGGGGTTTCAGCCCCAGCATTTT
.,TRBV18,TRBJ2-5,few,CASSPGGVGGEETQYF,TGTGCCAGCTCACCAGGGGGTGTCGGGGGCGAAGAGACCCAGTACTTC
.,TRBV9,TRBJ2-3,few,CASSVEVAVDTQYF,TGTGCCAGCAGCGTAGAAGTCGCAGTAGATACGCAGTATTTT
TRBD2,TRBV7-9,TRBJ2-7,.,CASSSGLAGNYEQYF,TGTGCCAGCAGCTCCGGACTAGCGGGAAACTACGAGCAGTACTTC
TRBD1,TRBV13,TRBJ2-5,.,CASRGQDGETQYF,TGTGCCAGCAGGGGACAGGACGGGGAGACCCAGTACTTC
TRBD2,TRBV10-3,TRBJ2-1,.,CAISESPGGQALDEQFF,TGTGCCATCAGTGAGTCCCCGGGGGGGCAGGCTTTGGATGAGCAGTTCTTC
.,TRBV4-1,TRBJ2-7,few,CASSQDSVYEQYF,TGCGCCAGCAGCCAAGACTCGGTGTACGAGCAGTACTTC
.,TRBV18,TRBJ1-5,.,CASSPFPQHF,TGTGCCAGCTCACCCTTCCCCCAGCATTTT
TRBD1,TRBV28,TRBJ2-7,.,CASTLSGTGAQGEQYF,TGTGCCAGCACCTTGAGTGGGACAGGGGCCCAGGGCGAGCAGTACTTC
.,TRBV23-1,TRBJ2-7,few,CASYVQGIYEQYF,TGCGCCAGCTACGTCCAGGGAATCTACGAGCAGTACTTC
TRBD1,TRBV5-1,TRBJ1-5,once,CAIPTGGEGNQPQHF,TGCGCCATCCCAACAGGGGGCGAGGGAAATCAGCCCCAGCATTTT
.,TRBV9,TRBJ2-3,.,CASSVESSTDTQYF,TGTGCCAGCAGCGTAGAATCTAGCACAGATACGCAGTATTTT
.,TRBV6-5,TRBJ2-1,.,CASSPTGIFNEQFF,TGTGCCAGCAGTCCGACGGGTATCTTCAATGAGCAGTTCTTC
.,TRBV7-8,TRBJ2-1,few,CASEGGPVDEQFF,TGTGCCAGCGAAGGGGGACCAGTGGATGAGCAGTTCTTC
TRBD2,TRBV29-1,TRBJ2-1,.,CSVETSGVFNEQFF,TGCAGCGTTGAAACTAGCGGGGTCTTCAATGAGCAGTTCTTC
.,TRBV29-1,TRBJ2-1,few,CSVATGTLNNEQFF,TGCAGCGTTGCGACCGGGACGTTAAACAATGAGCAGTTCTTC
.,TRBV13,TRBJ2-7,.,CASSLGYSYEQYF,TGTGCCAGCAGCTTAGGATACAGCTACGAGCAGTACTTC
.,TRBV7-2,TRBJ2-1,few,CASSLEGVSSYNEQFF,TGTGCCAGCAGCTTAGAGGGGGTGAGCTCCTACAATGAGCAGTTCTTC
.,TRBV4-1,TRBJ1-5,once,CASSHSSGEHSNQPQHF,TGCGCCAGCAGCCATTCATCAGGGGAGCACAGCAATCAGCCCCAGCATTTT
TRBD1,TRBV27,TRBJ1-2,few,CASSYAGTGDGYTF,TGTGCCAGCAGTTACGCCGGGACAGGGGATGGCTACACCTTC
.,TRBV4-3,TRBJ2-2,.,CASSQGFAAGELFF,TGCGCCAGCAGCCAAGGATTTGCCGCCGGGGAGCTGTTTTTT
TRBD1,TRBV4-2,TRBJ1-2,.,CASSQDPVGQGVDGYTF,TGTGCCAGCAGCCAAGATCCGGTAGGACAGGGTGTTGATGGCTACACCTTC
.,TRBV30,TRBJ2-1,.,CAWSLVHNEQFF,TGTGCCTGGAGTCTAGTCCACAATGAGCAGTTCTTC
.,TRBV30,TRBJ2-1,.,CAWSEGDEQFF,TGTGCCTGGAGTGAAGGGGATGAGCAGTTCTTC
.,TRBV28,TRBJ1-1,.,CASSLGEGGSTEAFF,TGTGCCAGCAGTTTAGGGGAGGGCGGATCGACTGAAGCTTTCTTT
.,TRBV4-1,TRBJ2-4,.,CASSQVEDIQYF,TGCGCCAGCAGCCAAGTTGAGGACATTCAGTACTTC
TRBD2,TRBV14,TRBJ2-2,.,CASSQDPWLAVNTGELFF,TGTGCCAGCAGCCAAGATCCATGGCTAGCGGTAAACACCGGGGAGCTGTTTTTT
TRBD2,TRBV11-1,TRBJ2-2,.,CASSSLYSGSGTGELFF,TGTGCCAGCAGTTCCCTTTATAGCGGGAGTGGTACCGGGGAGCTGTTTTTT
.,TRBV21-1,TRBJ1-5,few,CASSNGQGSTNQPQHF,TGTGCCAGCAGCAATGGGCAGGGGTCCACCAATCAGCCCCAGCATTTT
.,TRBV19,TRBJ2-5,once,CASSIRRYQETQYF,TGTGCCAGTAGTATAAGACGGTATCAAGAGACCCAGTACTTC
TRBD2,TRBV5-6,TRBJ2-5,.,CASSSSGRAIETQYF,TGTGCCAGCAGCTCTAGCGGGAGGGCCATTGAGACCCAGTACTTC
.,TRBV29-1,TRBJ1-6,few,CSVDRDRKTFSYNSPLHF,TGCAGCGTTGACAGGGATCGTAAAACTTTCTCCTATAATTCACCCCTCCACTTT
.,TRBV19,TRBJ2-1,.,CASSIAASSYNEQFF,TGTGCCAGTAGTATAGCCGCGAGCTCCTACAATGAGCAGTTCTTC
.,TRBV30,TRBJ2-1,.,CAWSGDEQFF,TGTGCCTGGAGTGGGGATGAGCAGTTCTTC
.,TRBV5-1,TRBJ2-1,.,CASSLPGAPRAGQFF,TGCGCCAGCAGCTTGCCGGGGGCCCCACGAGCTGGGCAGTTCTTC
TRBD1,TRBV15,TRBJ1-4,.,CATSRDLEGAANEKLFF,TGTGCCACCAGCAGAGATCTGGAGGGGGCAGCTAATGAAAAACTGTTTTTT
TRBD2,TRBV14,TRBJ2-7,once,CASSHPGLAYEQYF,TGTGCCAGCAGCCATCCGGGACTAGCGTACGAGCAGTACTTC
.,TRBV9,TRBJ2-3,once,CASSPRRDTSTDTQYF,TGTGCCAGCAGCCCCCGCCGGGACACGAGCACAGATACGCAGTATTTT
.,TRBV19,TRBJ2-3,.,CASSLGEADTQYF,TGTGCCAGTAGTCTCGGGGAGGCAGATACGCAGTATTTT
.,TRBV30,TRBJ1-1,.,CAWRPGMNTEAFF,TGTGCCTGGAGGCCAGGGATGAACACTGAAGCTTTCTTT
.,TRBV27,TRBJ2-7,.,CASSLNGPYEQYF,TGTGCCAGCAGTTTAAACGGACCCTACGAGCAGTACTTC
.,TRBV29-1,TRBJ2-7,.,CSVAGYEQYF,TGCAGCGTTGCTGGCTACGAGCAGTACTTC
TRBD2,TRBV28,TRBJ2-3,.,CASSLAGASDTQYF,TGTGCCAGCAGTTTAGCGGGAGCTTCAGATACGCAGTATTTT